Following are 18 T cell receptor beta chains from one sample sequenced in a study of identical twins. TCRdb fed the 5' RACE reads into MiXCR, producing one record per CDR3 protein. The table records just under 650,000 distinct CDR3 sequences, about 7% of them present only once. These data also formed part of another study, on yellow fever vaccine responses in identical twins.

What was sequenced was PBMCs. These TCRs come from a woman aged 18 to 35 in good health.

This clonotype was seen more than once but under ten times. The CDR3 loop reads CASSLWNREDTGELFF. The CDR3 nucleotides read TGTGCCAGCAGTCTTTGGAATAGGGAGGACACCGGGGAGCTGTTTTTT. V usage is TRBV28 and J usage is TRBJ2-2; D may be TRBD2 (6 bases). V lost 5 bases, J lost 3 bases, and 16 bases lay in between. The CDR3 spans 16 residues. Germline CDR1 is MDHEN and CDR2 is SYDVKM.

This clonotype was detected ten times or more. Written as DNA, the CDR3 is TGTGCCATCAGCGCGACAGGGGGCGCTTGGAATTCACCCCTCCACTTT. Protein sequence: CAISATGGAWNSPLHF. The chain carries TRBV10-3 and TRBJ1-6; 10 bases agree with TRBD1. Germline V lookup: CDR1 ENHRY, CDR2 SYGVKD. The CDR3 covers 16 residues. Trimming took 6 bases from V and 7 from J; bases not matched to a gene: 9.

This clonotype was detected many times. This chain uses TRBV2 with TRBJ1-6; no definite D call. CDR3 size: 14 residues. Per germline, CDR1 SNHLY and CDR2 FYNNEI. V lost 6 bases and J 2 bases, leaving 8 bases between the germline ends. Here the CDR3 DNA reads TGTGCCAGCAGGCCCCGGACCTATAATTCACCCCTCCACTTT. This gives the protein CASRPRTYNSPLHF.

This clonotype was counted between two and nine times. The chain employs TRBV20-1 and TRBJ1-3; D not resolved. This CDR3 is built from 13 residues. V dropped 5 bases and J dropped 8 bases, with 16 bases sitting between them. CDR1 and CDR2 (germline): DFQATT, SNEGSKA (reference sequence). This CDR3 is CSAAHGFGDTIYF. The CDR3 DNA follows: TGCAGTGCTGCACATGGGTTCGGAGACACCATATATTTT.

The sample holds a few counts of this clonotype. The CDR3 DNA follows: TGTGCCAGCTCCGTGGGGCTAGTATCCTACGAGCAGTACGTC. Its translation: CASSVGLVSYEQYV. The chain has TRBV12-3 or TRBV12-4 and TRBJ2-7, with a possible D match to TRBD1 (5 bases). This CDR3 has 14 residues. Deletions cut 8 bases from V and 1 base from J, with 15 bases between.

The sample holds a few counts of this clonotype. The J gene is TRBJ2-1, the V gene TRBV15, with 8 nucleotides matching TRBD1. The CDR3 totals 16 residues. The J segment lost 0 bases and the V segment lost 3 bases, leaving 4 bases of the junction unmatched. The germline V gene has CDR1 LNHNV and CDR2 YYDKDF (reference sequence). The CDR3 DNA follows: TGTGCCACCAGCAGTCGGGACAGGATCTCCTACAATGAGCAGTTCTTC. Protein sequence: CATSSRDRISYNEQFF.

This clonotype occurred many times. The chain combines TRBV3-1 with TRBJ2-1; 8 bases map to TRBD2. Germline loops: CDR1 LGHDT, CDR2 YNNKEL (reference sequence). CDR3 length: 14 residues. J gave up 4 bases and V 2 bases, and 1 base lay outside the gene matches. The CDR3 spells CASSQTSGYNEQFF. DNA of the CDR3: TGTGCCAGCAGCCAAACTAGCGGATACAATGAGCAGTTCTTC.

This clonotype was detected many times. This chain joins TRBV24-1 and TRBJ2-5, with D perhaps matching TRBD2 (6 bases). Germline assignment: CDR1 KGHDR and CDR2 SFDVKD. V was clipped by 1 base and J by 5 bases, with 10 bases between them. This CDR3 comprises 14 residues. The CDR3 here is CATSDFTGGETQYF. Written as DNA, the CDR3 is TGTGCCACCAGTGATTTTACAGGAGGGGAGACCCAGTACTTC.

The chain combines TRBV12-3 or TRBV12-4 with TRBJ2-2, with 8 bases matching TRBD2. The CDR3 runs 15 residues. V trimming: 3 bases; J trimming: 4 bases; junction bases outside the gene matches: 4. The CDR3 DNA follows: TGTGCCAGCAGTTTTGGCGGGGGGCGCACCGGGGAGCTGTTTTTT. Amino acid sequence: CASSFGGGRTGELFF.

This clonotype was detected a few times. V usage is TRBV4-2 and J usage is TRBJ2-1; D is undetermined. The CDR3 has 14 residues. V lost 1 base and J lost 9, with 13 bases in between. Germline CDR1 and CDR2: LGHNA and YNFKEQ. The CDR3 loop is CASSQGLGSFEQFF. The CDR3 DNA reads as TGTGCCAGCAGCCAAGGTCTTGGATCATTTGAGCAGTTCTTC.

This clonotype was seen a few times. The CDR3 protein is CASSLVSGGTTYNEQFF. In DNA, the CDR3 is TGCGCCAGCAGCTTGGTTAGCGGGGGGACCACTTACAATGAGCAGTTCTTC. The gene calls are TRBV5-1 and TRBJ2-1, with 10 bases matching TRBD2. The CDR3 extends over 17 amino acids. Germline CDR1 SGHRS, CDR2 YFSETQ. V dropped 0 bases and J dropped 4; count of bases not matched to a gene: 7.

This clonotype was detected many times. This rearrangement joins TRBV2 to TRBJ2-3; D may match TRBD1 or TRBD2 (6 bases each). The germline V gene encodes CDR1 SNHLY and CDR2 FYNNEI. The CDR3 has 12 residues. The germline V and J ends were trimmed by 11 bases and 4 bases, with 13 bases remaining between them. This CDR3 reads CAVLGGADTQYF. Here the CDR3 DNA reads TGTGCCGTCTTGGGGGGCGCAGATACGCAGTATTTT.

This clonotype was seen only a few times. J is TRBJ2-7 and V is TRBV7-9, with D perhaps assigned TRBD1 or TRBD2 (7 bases each). V was clipped by 1 base and J by 7 bases, with 17 bases between them. Germline-derived CDR1 and CDR2 are SEHNR and FQNEAQ (reference sequence). The length of the CDR3 is 15 residues. CDR3 nucleotides: TGTGCCAGCAGCTTAGGGGAGGGGGCTGCCGGGGAGCAGTACTTC. Its protein is CASSLGEGAAGEQYF.

This clonotype was counted many times. A junction end diverges from the germline sequence, so it may reflect a read error. The J gene is TRBJ2-1, the V gene TRBV12-3 or TRBV12-4, with no clear D. CDR3 size: 11 residues. The CDR3 reads CASSLVNEQFF. CDR3 bases: TGCGCCAGCAGCTTGGTCAATGAGCAGTTCTTC.

This clonotype has ten or more counts. This sequence joins TRBV10-3 and TRBJ2-1, with D uncertain. The germline V gene has CDR1 ENHRY and CDR2 SYGVKD. Between the trimmed V and J ends, which lost 2 bases and 5 bases, there was a span of 10 bases. The CDR3 spans 14 residues. The CDR3 DNA reads TGTGCCATCAGTGAGGTCTTGGCTAACAATGAGCAGTTCTTC. It specifies CAISEVLANNEQFF.

The rearrangement joins TRBV10-3 to TRBJ2-3; TRBD2 agrees at 10 bases. This CDR3 spans 14 amino acids. The ends lost 6 bases at V and 3 bases at J; junction bases unmatched: 3. CDR1 ENHRY and CDR2 SYGVKD come from the germline V gene. The CDR3 DNA follows: TGTGCCATCAGCGGGGGACTAGCGACAGATACGCAGTATTTT. It specifies CAISGGLATDTQYF.

The table lists this clonotype with many counts. This sequence joins TRBV7-9 and TRBJ2-3; perhaps D is TRBD1 or TRBD2 (5 bases each). This CDR3 contains 14 residues. V shed 3 bases and J shed 0 bases, with 7 bases lying between them. The V gene's germline CDR1 is SEHNR and CDR2 FQNEAQ (reference sequence). CDR3 residues: CASSFRDSTDTQYF. The CDR3 bases are TGTGCCAGCAGCTTCCGGGACAGCACAGATACGCAGTATTTT. Based on the CDR3 plus reference TRBV7-9 and TRBJ2-3, the full variable domain is DTGVSQNPRHKITKRGQNVTFRCDPISEHNRLYWYRQTLGQGPEFLTYFQNEAQLEKSRLLSDRFSAERPKGSFSTLEIQRTEQGDSAMYLCASSFRDSTDTQYFGPGTRLTVL.

The J gene is TRBJ1-1, the V gene TRBV11-2; D is unresolved. The CDR3 runs 13 residues. CDR1 SGHAT and CDR2 FQNNGV come from the germline V gene. V was trimmed by 3 bases and J by 3 bases, leaving 8 bases between them. Written as DNA, the CDR3 is TGTGCCAGCAGCTTGAGAGAGGACACTGAAGCTTTCTTT. Its protein is CASSLREDTEAFF.